These 23 T cell receptor beta chains were all obtained from the same sample, sequenced in a study of blood T cell repertoires in COVID-19. TCRdb's table, derived via immunoSEQ multiplex PCR, lists solely in-frame clones and lacks some. The sample contains roughly 200,000 clones, approximately 92% of which appear only once. Sequencing was done on a sample of PBMCs or T cells enriched from blood (not recorded which). These receptors were collected from a woman aged 40 to 50 with acute COVID-19.

This clone was observed a single time. This chain connects TRBV19 to TRBJ2-7, with 12 bases aligning to TRBD2. Germline CDR1 and CDR2: LNHDA and SQIVND (reference sequence). CDR3 length equals 13 residues. V dropped 5 bases and J dropped 6; count of bases not matched to a gene: 2. CDR3 DNA: TGTGCCAGTAGTTTGGGACTAGCGGGCGAGCAGTACTTC. Protein sequence: CASSLGLAGEQYF.

The chain has TRBV28 and TRBJ2-7; D is uncertain. V was cut by 6 bases and J by 7 bases, with 10 bases left in between. Germline V lookup: CDR1 MDHEN, CDR2 SYDVKM. The CDR3 sequence is 11 residues long. This CDR3 reads CASSDTWEQYF. CDR3 DNA: TGTGCCAGCAGCGACACTTGGGAGCAGTACTTC.

The CDR3 nucleotides are TGTGCCAGCAGTTTCTCGGGAGATGGTAATGAGCAGTTCTTC. As protein: CASSFSGDGNEQFF. The V gene is TRBV28, the J gene TRBJ2-1; the D gene is possibly TRBD2 (6 bases). V gave up 3 bases and J gave up 7 bases, with 13 bases separating them. The length of the CDR3 is 14 residues. From germline, CDR1 is MDHEN and CDR2 SYDVKM. Filled out from reference TRBV28 and TRBJ2-1, the complete variable domain reads DVKVTQSSRYLVKRTGEKVFLECVQDMDHENMFWYRQDPGLGLRLIYFSYDVKMKEKGDIPEGYSVSREKKERFSLILESASTNQTSMYLCASSFSGDGNEQFFGPGTRLTVL.

V is TRBV19 and J is TRBJ2-2; D not certain. V was shortened by 3 bases and J by 4 bases, with 12 bases between the two germline ends. CDR3 length equals 15 residues. Germline-derived CDR1 and CDR2 are LNHDA and SQIVND (reference sequence). CDR3 amino acids: CASSMRLPFTGELFF. CDR3 in DNA: TGTGCCAGTAGTATGAGACTTCCTTTCACCGGGGAGCTGTTTTTT.

V usage is TRBV29-1 and J usage is TRBJ2-5, with 8 bases matching TRBD2. This CDR3 spans 13 amino acids. Germline V gene lookup returns CDR1 SQVTM and CDR2 ANQGSEA. The J segment lost 2 bases and the V segment lost 4 bases, leaving 3 bases of the junction unmatched. The CDR3 protein is CSVGTSRQETQYF. The CDR3 DNA reads TGCAGCGTTGGGACTAGCCGACAAGAGACCCAGTACTTC.

The rearrangement uses TRBV4-1 and TRBJ2-2; D is ambiguous. Germline V gives CDR1 MGHRA, CDR2 YSYEKL. The V end lost 1 base, the J end lost 7 bases, and 10 bases lay between the germline ends. This CDR3 comprises 14 residues. The CDR3 nucleotides are TGCGCCAGCAGCCAAGTTGGAGCTGGCGGGGAGCTGTTTTTT. The encoded protein is CASSQVGAGGELFF.

The CDR3 is CASSQDWASNQPQHF. The CDR3 DNA sequence: TGCGCCAGCAGCCAAGATTGGGCGAGCAATCAGCCCCAGCATTTT. The chain combines TRBV4-3 with TRBJ1-5; D unresolved. The V gene lost 0 bases and the J gene lost 1 base, with 7 bases spanning the gap. The CDR3 is 15 amino acids. Germline assignment: CDR1 LGHNA and CDR2 YSLEER.

The chain links TRBV4-1 to TRBJ2-5, with D perhaps TRBD1 (6 bases). V lost 5 bases and J lost 4, with 17 bases in between. The CDR3 runs 15 residues. The germline V gene has CDR1 MGHRA and CDR2 YSYEKL. The CDR3 DNA reads TGCGCCAGCAGCAATGGGGGTACAGGGAGAGAGACCCAGTACTTC. It codes for CASSNGGTGRETQYF.

The rearrangement joins TRBV3-1 (or the pseudogene TRBV3-2) to TRBJ2-7; D is possibly TRBD2 (5 bases). CDR1 LGHDT and CDR2 YNNKEL come from the germline V gene (reference sequence). V was trimmed by 1 base and J by 0 bases, leaving 10 bases between them. The CDR3 sequence is 15 residues long. CDR3 loop: CASSQGGYSSYEQYF. The DNA of the CDR3 is TGTGCCAGCAGCCAAGGCGGGTATAGCTCCTACGAGCAGTACTTC.

The chain is built from TRBV7-2 and TRBJ2-7; maybe TRBD1 (5 bases). This CDR3 has 15 amino acids. Looked up from germline, CDR1 is SGHTA and CDR2 is FQGNSA. Between the trimmed V and J ends, which lost 6 bases and 5 bases, there was a span of 20 bases. The CDR3 reads CASRNSIGARNEQYF. The CDR3 DNA reads TGTGCCAGCAGGAACTCGATAGGGGCCAGGAACGAGCAGTACTTC. The full variable domain, with the rest looked up from reference TRBV7-2 and TRBJ2-7, is GAGVSQSPSNKVTEKGKDVELRCDPISGHTALYWYRQSLGQGLEFLIYFQGNSAPDKSGLPSDRFSAERTGGSVSTLTIQRTQQEDSAVYLCASRNSIGARNEQYFGPGTRLTVT.

The V and J genes are TRBV5-4 and TRBJ2-1; a weak D match, TRBD2 (5 bases). Trimming took 2 bases from V and 0 from J, leaving 9 bases between them. Germline V CDR1 and CDR2: SGHNT, YYREEE (reference sequence). The CDR3 is 15 amino acids. The CDR3 region is CASSFTSSSYNEQFF. CDR3 nucleotide sequence: TGTGCCAGCAGCTTCACTAGTAGCTCCTACAATGAGCAGTTCTTC.

The chain joins TRBV4-1 to TRBJ2-2, with 13 bases identical to TRBD2. Losses at the gene ends were 1 base for V and 5 bases for J; bases not matched to a gene: 7. Germline V CDR1 and CDR2: MGHRA, YSYEKL. The CDR3 extends over 18 amino acids. CDR3 DNA sequence: TGCGCCAGCAGCCAAGGCGGACTAGCGGGAGTCGGAACCGGGGAGCTGTTTTTT. Translated: CASSQGGLAGVGTGELFF.

CDR3: CASSQLGLTDTQYF. CDR3 nucleotides: TGTGCCAGCAGCCAATTGGGGCTCACAGATACGCAGTATTTT. The chain joins TRBV3-1 (or the pseudogene TRBV3-2) to TRBJ2-3; weak D call: TRBD1 (5 bases). From germline, CDR1 is LGHDT and CDR2 YNNKEL (reference sequence). The CDR3 has 14 amino acids. Trimming cost V 2 bases and J 2 bases, with 8 bases left between them.

The chain joins TRBV21-1 to TRBJ2-1; TRBD1, the D gene given by the table, was not confirmed from the DNA. TRBV21-1 is listed as a pseudogene. This CDR3 is built from 14 residues. The CDR3 loop is CASSLLRQGNEQFF. CDR3 DNA sequence: TGTGCCAGCAGCCTGCTTCGTCAGGGCAATGAGCAGTTCTTC.

CDR3 DNA sequence: TGTGCCAGCAGCTTACAAAGGGGTACAGATACGCAGTATTTT. Its protein product is CASSLQRGTDTQYF. J is TRBJ2-3 and V is TRBV7-2; a possible D gene is TRBD1 (5 bases). Trimming removed 2 bases from V and 3 bases from J, with 9 bases in between. The CDR3 is 14 amino acids. CDR1 is SGHTA and CDR2 is FQGNSA in the germline V gene.

This rearrangement joins TRBV7-2 to TRBJ2-2; 12 nucleotides agree with TRBD2. Germline CDR1 SGHTA, CDR2 FQGNSA. Trimming removed 4 bases from V and 4 bases from J; junction bases left unmatched: 10. CDR3 length: 18 residues. For the CDR3, the DNA is TGTGCCAGCAGCTCCTCACGGGGACTAGCGGGTATCACCGGGGAGCTGTTTTTT. Translating gives CASSSSRGLAGITGELFF.

This clone has a handful of counts. This chain joins TRBV19 and TRBJ1-5; tentatively, D is TRBD1 (6 bases). The CDR3 has 17 residues. Germline loops: CDR1 LNHDA, CDR2 SQIVND (reference sequence). The ends were cut back, 4 bases at V and 4 bases at J, with 20 bases in the middle. Here the CDR3 DNA reads TGTGCCAGTAGTACAACGGGTCAGGACAGTCGTAATCAGCCCCAGCATTTT. Its protein product is CASSTTGQDSRNQPQHF.

The V gene is TRBV27, the J gene TRBJ1-2; 7 bases are shared with TRBD1. The CDR3 extends over 13 amino acids. Germline CDR1 reads MNHEY; CDR2 reads SMNVEV (reference sequence). With V trimmed by 3 bases and J by 6 bases, 4 bases remained unmatched. The CDR3 reads CASSFEGAHGYTF. DNA for the CDR3: TGTGCCAGCAGTTTTGAGGGGGCTCATGGCTACACCTTC.

This sequence joins TRBV19 and TRBJ2-3; TRBD2 matches at 8 bases. The germline gives CDR1 LNHDA, CDR2 SQIVND (reference sequence). The V and J ends lost 5 bases and 2 bases, in that order; junction bases with no gene match: 3. The CDR3 sequence is 14 residues long. Here the CDR3 reads CASSSGGFTDTQYF. The CDR3 DNA reads as TGTGCCAGTAGTTCGGGGGGGTTCACAGATACGCAGTATTTT.

J is TRBJ2-6 and V is TRBV13, with 10 bases identical to TRBD2. From germline, CDR1 is PRHDT and CDR2 FYEKMQ (reference sequence). With 1 base clipped from V and 3 bases from J, the junction kept 3 bases outside the gene matches. The length of the CDR3 is 17 residues. CDR3 in amino acids: CASSLEAGGLGANVLTF. The DNA of the CDR3 is TGTGCCAGCAGCTTAGAAGCGGGGGGGCTTGGGGCCAACGTCCTGACTTTC. Full variable domain (remainder filled in from reference TRBV13 and TRBJ2-6): AAGVIQSPRHLIKEKRETATLKCYPIPRHDTVYWYQQGPGQDPQFLISFYEKMQSDKGSIPDRFSAQQFSDYHSELNMSSLELGDSALYFCASSLEAGGLGANVLTFGAGSRLTVL.

This rearrangement joins TRBV2 to TRBJ2-2, with 7 positions matching TRBD2. The V and J ends lost 6 bases and 4 bases, in that order; junction bases with no gene match: 5. The CDR3 is 14 amino acids. Germline CDR1 is SNHLY and CDR2 is FYNNEI. The CDR3 protein is CASRRSSGTGELFF. Written as DNA, the CDR3 is TGTGCCAGCAGAAGATCTAGCGGCACCGGGGAGCTGTTTTTT.

The chain links TRBV5-8 to TRBJ1-3, with 9 nucleotides matching TRBD1. CDR1 SGHTS and CDR2 YDEGEE come from the germline V gene. The CDR3 is 16 residues long. V dropped 4 bases and J dropped 4; count of bases not matched to a gene: 9. The CDR3 coding sequence is TGTGCCAGCAGCAACGAACCCGGGACAGGGGGAAACACCATATATTTT. Amino acids: CASSNEPGTGGNTIYF.

The chain carries TRBV7-8 and TRBJ1-6, with D unresolved. This CDR3 comprises 16 residues. From germline, CDR1 is SGHVS and CDR2 FQNEAQ. V lost 5 bases and J 0 bases, leaving 11 bases between the germline ends. Written as DNA, the CDR3 is TGTGCCAGCAGCCGTAGCCAGAGCTCCTATAATTCACCCCTCCACTTT. Translation: CASSRSQSSYNSPLHF.